The rows below give T cell receptor beta chains drawn from one sample of a study of T cell responses to AZD1222 COVID-19 vaccine. Method: immunoSEQ multiplex PCR; TCRdb's copy keeps in-frame clones and lacks some. The sample carries about 110,000 clones, roughly 90% recorded once. Sequenced here: peripheral blood, sampled on day 0 of AZD1222 vaccination. Every receptor here comes from an adult in good health. The conserved cysteine and the conserved F or W are not part of the CDR3 here. A D gene is named only where the DNA matches it firmly. Clone size is stated in some rows and not others, as once, few, many or a class when expanded.

d_call j_call clone_size v_call cdr3_aa
- TRBJ1-4 - TRBV2 ASSDLTGSNEKLF
- TRBJ2-5 - TRBV5-6 ASSPGELETQY
- TRBJ1-2 - TRBV7-3 ASSYWGDYGYT
TRBD1 TRBJ1-2 once TRBV7-8 ASSPTGGYGYT
- TRBJ2-2 - TRBV25-1 ASTGRDTGELF
- TRBJ1-1 - TRBV6-5 ASSLKQNTEAF
- TRBJ1-2 - TRBV28 ASSLFRERGYT
TRBD1 TRBJ2-5 - TRBV9 ASSTTGGSQETQY
TRBD2 TRBJ2-1 - TRBV5-4 ASSSLTPGLAGSYNEQF
- TRBJ2-2 - TRBV12-5 ASGRDWAGELF
- TRBJ2-2 - TRBV12-3/TRBV12-4 ASSWGNTGELF